Listed here are 19 T cell receptor beta chains from one sample, sequenced in a study of blood T cells in healthy people across ages (dated by TCRdb to between 2014 and 2017). Library preparation used 5' RACE. The sequencer was an Illumina HiSeq 2500. The second PCR ran for about 7 to 11 cycles and used a J-beta primer mix along with a sample-barcoded 5' primer. TCRdb's own reprocessing of the public reads used fastp at Q25 and MiXCR and kept productive beta chains. Every entry covers one CDR3 protein and lists the most common genes and DNA from its rows. Within this sample are hundreds of thousands of distinct CDR3 sequences, with approximately 50% of them counted one time only. Together, the top ten hold roughly 34% of the sample. The source material was blood. The receptors were gathered from a woman in her sixties or seventies in good health.

The chain is built from TRBV20-1 and TRBJ2-3; D gene unclear. Germline V gene sequence: CDR1 DFQATT, CDR2 SNEGSKA (reference sequence). The V and J ends lost 2 bases and 1 base respectively, with 7 bases between them. The CDR3 covers 13 residues. CDR3 loop: CSARLRGTDTQYF. The CDR3 DNA sequence: TGCAGTGCTAGACTCCGGGGCACAGATACGCAGTATTTT.

This rearrangement joins TRBV12-3 or TRBV12-4 to TRBJ2-1; D is perhaps TRBD2 (5 bases). V lost 4 bases to trimming and J lost 5 bases, with 15 bases between them. The CDR3 is made up of 15 amino acids. In nucleotides, the CDR3 is TGTGCCAGCAGTTCGGGGTGGAGGTCCGACAATGAGCAGTTCTTC. Its protein is CASSSGWRSDNEQFF.

This clonotype was picked up a small number of times. The chain has TRBV20-1 and TRBJ1-5; tentatively, D is TRBD1 (5 bases). Germline CDR1 and CDR2: DFQATT and SNEGSKA (reference sequence). The CDR3 runs to 16 residues. The V and J ends lost 0 bases and 7 bases respectively, with 19 bases between them. The CDR3 bases are TGCAGTGCTAGAGATAGCGGGCAGGGAGGGAGCCAGCCCCAGCATTTT. Its protein product is CSARDSGQGGSQPQHF.

The rearrangement joins TRBV30 to TRBJ2-5, with unresolved D. Matching the DNA end better, TRBJ2-7 makes the J call doubtful. The CDR3 has 12 amino acids. The V gene's germline CDR1 is GTSNPN and CDR2 SVGIG (reference sequence). The CDR3 nucleotides read TGTGCCTGGAGTGTATCCAGAACCGAGCAGTACTTC. Residues: CAWSVSRTEQYF.

This clonotype came up a few times. The V call is TRBV20-1, the J call TRBJ2-5; TRBD2 might be the D (5 bases). V was cut by 3 bases and J by 5 bases, with 13 bases left in between. The CDR3 sequence is 13 residues long. Germline lookup yields CDR1 DFQATT and CDR2 SNEGSKA (reference sequence). As DNA, the CDR3 is TGCAGTGCTAGGGGCCCCCGCGGGGAGACCCAGTACTTC. Residues: CSARGPRGETQYF.

The table lists this clonotype with a few counts. The chain joins TRBV4-3 to TRBJ1-6, with unresolved D. Germline-derived CDR1 and CDR2 are LGHNA and YSLEER. The CDR3 contains 13 residues. The V gene lost 1 base and the J gene lost 9 bases, with 7 bases spanning the gap. CDR3 sequence: CASSQAPLSPLHF. CDR3 DNA sequence: TGCGCCAGCAGCCAAGCCCCCCTTTCACCCCTCCACTTT.

This clonotype was seen only a few times. The CDR3 DNA reads TGTGCCAGCTCACCTCTTCACAGGAGTCCGAAGAGCAATGAGCAGTTCTTC. This gives the protein CASSPLHRSPKSNEQFF. The chain links TRBV18 to TRBJ2-1, with D perhaps matching TRBD1 (5 bases). Germline V lookup: CDR1 KGHSH, CDR2 LQKENI. Trimming took off 3 bases at V and 6 bases at J, with 21 bases between the two ends. The CDR3 has 17 amino acids.

In this sample, this clonotype turned up a few times. V is TRBV9 and J is TRBJ2-6, with 7 bases aligning to TRBD1. CDR1 and CDR2 from the germline V gene are SGDLS and YYNGEE. V lost 3 bases to trimming and J lost 0 bases; unmatched junction nucleotides: 9. CDR3 size: 18 residues. The CDR3 nucleotides are TGTGCCAGCAGCGAGTGGACAGGCAGTTTCTCTGGGGCCAACGTCCTGACTTTC. Translating gives CASSEWTGSFSGANVLTF.

This sequence joins TRBV25-1 and TRBJ2-1; 10 bases are a match to TRBD2. CDR3 length equals 14 residues. Germline V gene sequence: CDR1 MGHDK, CDR2 SYGVNS. The V and J ends lost 6 bases and 6 bases, in that order; junction bases with no gene match: 5. The CDR3 protein is CASSPSGRVNEQFF. The CDR3 nucleotides are TGTGCCAGCAGCCCGAGCGGGAGGGTCAATGAGCAGTTCTTC.

The sample holds a few counts of this clonotype. The chain carries TRBV12-3 or TRBV12-4 and TRBJ2-2, with 8 bases lining up with TRBD1. CDR3 length: 14 residues. V shed 4 bases, J shed 3 bases, and the junction held 1 base outside the gene matches. The CDR3 DNA follows: TGTGCCAGCAGTTGGGGACAGGACACCGGGGAGCTGTTTTTT. This codes for CASSWGQDTGELFF.

This chain connects TRBV29-1 to TRBJ2-3; possibly TRBD2 for D (5 bases). CDR1 and CDR2 (germline): SQVTM, ANQGSEA. Trimming shortened V by 6 bases and J by 6 bases, and 16 bases separated the two germline ends. The CDR3 extends over 13 amino acids. The CDR3 loop is CSVRLVGADTQYF. DNA for the CDR3: TGCAGCGTGAGGCTAGTGGGAGCGGATACGCAGTATTTT.

This chain joins TRBV6-1 and TRBJ1-6; no definite D call. Germline lookup yields CDR1 MNHNS and CDR2 SASEGT. The CDR3 consists of 16 residues. V gave up 2 bases and J gave up 7 bases, with 15 bases separating them. CDR3 nucleotides: TGTGCCAGCAGTGAAATGGAAGGGAGGTGGAATTCACCCCTCCACTTT. Its protein is CASSEMEGRWNSPLHF.

This clonotype was seen only a few times. The J gene is TRBJ2-7, the V gene TRBV5-5, with 7 bases matching TRBD2. Germline values: CDR1 SGHKS, CDR2 YYEKEE (reference sequence). The CDR3 length is 17 residues. V was clipped by 2 bases and J by 2 bases; unmatched bases: 13. In DNA form, the CDR3 reads TGTGCCAGCAGCTTCCGACAAGACGTGGGAGGGACCTACGAGCAGTACTTC. This translates into CASSFRQDVGGTYEQYF.

This clonotype was observed a few times. This rearrangement joins TRBV28 to TRBJ1-6; 7 bases are a match to TRBD1. Trimming removed 7 bases from V and 10 bases from J; junction bases left unmatched: 13. The length of the CDR3 is 15 residues. Germline V gives CDR1 MDHEN, CDR2 SYDVKM. The DNA of the CDR3 is TGTGCCAGCATTAGTTCGGACAGGCTCCGATCACCCCTCCACTTT. It translates to CASISSDRLRSPLHF.

V is TRBV6-2 or TRBV6-3 and J is TRBJ2-1; TRBD2 aligns across 13 bases. The V gene's germline CDR1 is MNHEY and CDR2 SVGEGT. V shed 2 bases, J shed 3 bases, and the junction held 4 bases outside the gene matches. CDR3 length equals 17 residues. The DNA for the CDR3 is TGTGCCAGCAGTTACACCCGACTAGCGGGAGGCTACAATGAGCAGTTCTTC. It yields the protein CASSYTRLAGGYNEQFF.

The chain joins TRBV20-1 to TRBJ2-1, with 8 nucleotides matching TRBD2. This CDR3 contains 15 residues. J lost 7 bases, V lost 6 bases, and 14 bases had no gene match. Looked up from germline, CDR1 is DFQATT and CDR2 is SNEGSKA (reference sequence). CDR3 amino acids: CSASFGAGASNEQFF. Written as DNA, the CDR3 is TGCAGTGCCAGCTTTGGAGCGGGAGCATCGAATGAGCAGTTCTTC.

The chain employs TRBV7-9 and TRBJ1-1; D is perhaps TRBD1 (5 bases). CDR3 length equals 15 residues. Germline CDR1 is SEHNR and CDR2 is FQNEAQ (reference sequence). V was cut by 6 bases and J by 2 bases, with 16 bases left in between. DNA of the CDR3: TGTGCCAGCAGAGTACTCCGGGACGTAAACACTGAAGCTTTCTTT. Translation: CASRVLRDVNTEAFF.

The J gene is TRBJ2-5, the V gene TRBV7-2; D is undetermined. V was trimmed by 5 bases and J by 5 bases, leaving 9 bases between them. The germline gives CDR1 SGHTA, CDR2 FQGNSA. This CDR3 is 12 amino acids long. CDR3 protein: CASSRVAETQYF. The CDR3 bases are TGTGCCAGCAGCCGGGTCGCGGAGACCCAGTACTTC. The entire variable domain, with the rest obtained from reference TRBV7-2 and TRBJ2-5, is as follows: GAGVSQSPSNKVTEKGKDVELRCDPISGHTALYWYRQSLGQGLEFLIYFQGNSAPDKSGLPSDRFSAERTGGSVSTLTIQRTQQEDSAVYLCASSRVAETQYFGPGTRLLVL.

The chain recombines TRBV7-2 with TRBJ1-6; TRBD1 might be the D (5 bases). Trimming shortened V by 1 base and J by 9 bases, and 10 bases separated the two germline ends. This CDR3 has 14 amino acids. The germline V gene encodes CDR1 SGHTA and CDR2 FQGNSA. The DNA for the CDR3 is TGTGCCAGCAGCTTAGAGATCAGGGTTTCACCCCTCCACTTT. Its translation: CASSLEIRVSPLHF.